One and the same sample provided the 28 T cell receptor beta chains below, sequenced in a study of PD-1 and CTLA-4 blockade in melanoma. Clones were read by immunoSEQ multiplex PCR, and TCRdb kept only the in-frame ones, dropping some. The sample contains approximately 17,000 clones, around 70% of which appear only once. Source: CD8+ T cells from peripheral blood, taken before anti-PD-1 treatment. These receptors all stem from a human donor with melanoma.

V and J are TRBV15 and TRBJ2-2; 7 bases align to TRBD1. The germline CDR1 and CDR2 sequences are LNHNV and YYDKDF (reference sequence). Losses at the gene ends were 6 bases for V and 8 bases for J; bases not matched to a gene: 9. CDR3 length: 14 amino acids. The CDR3 spells CATRTGTVIGELFF. Written as DNA, the CDR3 is TGTGCCACCAGGACCGGGACAGTCATAGGGGAGCTGTTTTTT. The full variable domain, its missing parts supplied by reference TRBV15 and TRBJ2-2, is DAMVIQNPRYQVTQFGKPVTLSCSQTLNHNVMYWYQQKSSQAPKLLFHYYDKDFNNEADTPDNFQSRRPNTSFCFLDIRSPGLGDTAMYLCATRTGTVIGELFFGEGSRLTVL.

V gene TRBV27 combines with J gene TRBJ1-5; the D gene is possibly TRBD1 (5 bases). The CDR3 covers 15 residues. Trimming pared 0 bases from V and 2 bases from J, leaving 8 bases between. Germline CDR1 reads MNHEY; CDR2 reads SMNVEV (reference sequence). CDR3 bases: TGTGCCAGCAGTTTATCCTGGGACCGCAATCAGCCCCAGCATTTT. Translation gives CASSLSWDRNQPQHF.

The chain joins TRBV5-1 to TRBJ2-5; TRBD2 matches 8 bases. The CDR3 totals 15 residues. The V segment lost 1 base and the J segment 4 bases; nucleotides outside the gene matches: 6. CDR1 and CDR2 (germline): SGHRS, YFSETQ. CDR3 DNA sequence: TGCGCCAGCAGCTTGTTCCCGGGGGGGCGAGAGACCCAGTACTTC. Its translation: CASSLFPGGRETQYF.

J is TRBJ2-2 and V is TRBV5-5; the D gene is possibly TRBD1 (5 bases). The germline CDR1 and CDR2 sequences are SGHKS and YYEKEE (reference sequence). The CDR3 is made up of 14 amino acids. The V and J ends lost 0 bases and 4 bases respectively, with 7 bases between them. The CDR3 loop reads CASSLAQGTGELFF. CDR3 DNA sequence: TGTGCCAGCAGCTTGGCCCAGGGCACCGGGGAGCTGTTTTTT.

V gene TRBV7-9 combines with J gene TRBJ2-7, with no clear D. Deletions cut 1 base from V and 5 bases from J, with 9 bases between. This CDR3 comprises 13 residues. Germline-derived CDR1 and CDR2 are SEHNR and FQNEAQ (reference sequence). The DNA for the CDR3 is TGTGCCAGCAGCTTAGGCGCAGCCCACGAGCAGTACTTC. This translates into CASSLGAAHEQYF.

This chain links TRBV27 with TRBJ2-7; the D is unclear. This CDR3 is 16 amino acids long. Germline V gives CDR1 MNHEY, CDR2 SMNVEV (reference sequence). The germline V and J ends were trimmed by 2 bases and 0 bases, with 14 bases remaining between them. CDR3 loop: CASSLIVGVSSYEQYF. CDR3 in DNA: TGTGCCAGCAGTTTAATTGTCGGCGTGAGCTCCTACGAGCAGTACTTC.

The rearrangement uses TRBV24-1 and TRBJ2-7, with D possibly being TRBD2 (5 bases). Deletions cut 1 base from V and 0 bases from J, with 12 bases between. The CDR3 contains 16 residues. Germline CDR1 KGHDR, CDR2 SFDVKD. CDR3 sequence reads: CATSDFFQRPSYEQYF. In DNA form, the CDR3 reads TGTGCCACCAGTGATTTTTTCCAGCGGCCCTCCTACGAGCAGTACTTC.

By its share, this clone is medium-sized (0.01 to 0.1%). The genes are TRBV28 and TRBJ1-6, with D maybe TRBD1 (6 bases). V shed 7 bases and J shed 13 bases, with 14 bases lying between them. The CDR3 runs to 12 residues. CDR1 and CDR2 (germline): MDHEN, SYDVKM. In DNA, the CDR3 is TGTGCCAGCACCCTTCCCAGGGGCCCCCTCCACTTT. The encoded protein is CASTLPRGPLHF.

This chain connects TRBV2 to TRBJ2-7, with 7 nucleotides matching TRBD1. The ends lost 4 bases at V and 5 bases at J; junction bases unmatched: 14. CDR1 is SNHLY and CDR2 is FYNNEI in the germline V gene. The CDR3 has 16 amino acids. This chain's CDR3 is CASSGPLRDSGDEQYF. CDR3 sequence (DNA): TGTGCCAGCAGTGGACCTTTGAGGGACAGTGGAGACGAGCAGTACTTC.

This sequence joins TRBV6-6 and TRBJ2-7; 8 bases match TRBD1. V gave up 4 bases and J gave up 3 bases; unmatched junction bases: 5. CDR1 and CDR2 from the germline V gene are MNHNY and SVGAGI (reference sequence). This CDR3 region has 14 residues. In nucleotides, the CDR3 is TGTGCCAGCAGTTCCCGGGACAGGCTCTACGAGCAGTACTTC. Its translation is CASSSRDRLYEQYF.

V and J are TRBV10-1 and TRBJ1-1, with 8 bases matching TRBD1. Trimming at V came to 6 bases and at J to 3 bases, leaving 9 bases not matched to a gene. The CDR3 contains 15 residues. Germline-derived CDR1 and CDR2 are WNHNN and SYGVQD (reference sequence). The CDR3 bases are TGCGCCAGCAGCCCAAAGCAGGGGGCGGACACTGAAGCTTTCTTT. Translation gives CASSPKQGADTEAFF.

By share of the sample, this clone is medium-sized (0.01 to 0.1%). The chain carries TRBV6-5 and TRBJ2-5; D is perhaps TRBD2 (5 bases). The CDR3 spans 15 residues. Trimming removed 7 bases at V and 2 bases at J, with 17 bases between. The germline gives CDR1 MNHEY, CDR2 SVGAGI. The CDR3 DNA reads TGTGCCAGCAAGGTTGCGGGTGGAGCTCAAGAGACCCAGTACTTC. Translation: CASKVAGGAQETQYF.

The V call is TRBV25-1, the J call TRBJ2-5, with D perhaps matching TRBD2 (7 bases). The germline V gene encodes CDR1 MGHDK and CDR2 SYGVNS. CDR3 length: 14 residues. V lost 3 bases, J lost 4 bases, and 12 bases lay in between. CDR3 bases: TGTGCCAGCAGTGACCGGGGGGCTGGAGAGACCCAGTACTTC. As protein: CASSDRGAGETQYF.

V gene TRBV11-3 combines with J gene TRBJ2-2; the D call may be TRBD1 or TRBD2 (5 bases each). Between the trimmed V and J ends, which lost 4 bases and 7 bases, there was a span of 10 bases. CDR1 SGHNT and CDR2 YENEEA come from the germline V gene. CDR3 length: 13 amino acids. CDR3 sequence: CASSSGTVGELFF. CDR3 sequence (DNA): TGTGCCAGCAGCTCAGGGACCGTCGGGGAGCTGTTTTTT. The entire variable domain, with the rest obtained from reference TRBV11-3 and TRBJ2-2, is as follows: EAGVVQSPRYKIIEKKQPVAFWCNPISGHNTLYWYLQNLGQGPELLIRYENEEAVDDSQLPKDRFSAERLKGVDSTLKIQPAELGDSAVYLCASSSGTVGELFFGEGSRLTVL.

This sequence joins TRBV4-1 and TRBJ1-2; D might be TRBD1 (6 bases). CDR1 and CDR2 (germline): MGHRA, YSYEKL. This CDR3 comprises 15 residues. V gave up 7 bases and J gave up 6 bases, with 21 bases separating them. The CDR3 sequence: CASNEGGFKRNGYTF. The CDR3 DNA sequence: TGCGCCAGCAATGAGGGGGGGTTCAAAAGGAATGGCTACACCTTC.

The genes are TRBV29-1 and TRBJ1-3; D call uncertain. The CDR3 length is 11 residues. V lost 6 bases and J 1 base, leaving 4 bases between the germline ends. The germline CDR1 and CDR2 sequences are SQVTM and ANQGSEA. The CDR3 here is CSVRSGNTIYF. The DNA for the CDR3 is TGCAGCGTAAGATCTGGAAACACCATATATTTT.

This clone was observed once. This rearrangement joins TRBV5-8 to TRBJ1-2, with D possibly being TRBD1 (6 bases). The CDR3 consists of 16 residues. Germline CDR1 and CDR2: SGHTS and YDEGEE. V was trimmed by 5 bases and J by 0 bases, leaving 17 bases between them. This CDR3 reads CASSYGQPLANYGYTF. In nucleotides, the CDR3 is TGTGCCAGCAGTTACGGACAGCCGCTTGCTAACTATGGCTACACCTTC. Combining the CDR3 with reference TRBV5-8 and TRBJ1-2 gives the whole variable domain EAGVTQSPTHLIKTRGQQATLRCSPISGHTSVYWYQQALGLGLQFLLWYDEGEERNRGNFPPRFSGRQFPNYSSELNVNALELEDSALYLCASSYGQPLANYGYTFGSGTRLTVV.

This clone was observed a handful of times. V and J are TRBV9 and TRBJ1-6; D ambiguous. Deletions cut 3 bases from V and 10 bases from J, with 14 bases between. CDR1 SGDLS and CDR2 YYNGEE come from the germline V gene. This CDR3 spans 14 amino acids. The CDR3 loop reads CASSADGGRSPLHF. CDR3 DNA: TGTGCCAGCAGCGCCGACGGCGGGAGGTCACCCCTCCACTTT.

The rearrangement links TRBV6-5 to TRBJ1-1, with 8 bases that match TRBD1. The ends lost 4 bases at V and 5 bases at J; junction bases unmatched: 6. The CDR3 sequence is 14 residues long. CDR1 and CDR2 from the germline V gene are MNHEY and SVGAGI. The CDR3 coding sequence is TGTGCCAGCAGTTCCAGGGGGCCGGGTACTGAAGCTTTCTTT. This translates into CASSSRGPGTEAFF.

The gene calls are TRBV11-3 and TRBJ2-7; 13 positions match TRBD2. The J segment lost 3 bases and the V segment lost 5 bases, leaving 4 bases of the junction unmatched. Germline CDR1 SGHNT, CDR2 YENEEA. CDR3 length: 15 residues. CDR3 sequence reads: CASSHRTSGSYEQYF. CDR3 DNA: TGTGCCAGCAGCCACCGGACTAGCGGGAGCTACGAGCAGTACTTC.

This chain uses TRBV11-3 with TRBJ1-4; D not certain. The V and J ends lost 0 bases and 0 bases respectively, with 14 bases between them. The CDR3 runs 18 residues. Germline lookup yields CDR1 SGHNT and CDR2 YENEEA. The CDR3 loop is CASSLEARRQATNEKLFF. The CDR3, as DNA: TGTGCCAGCAGCTTAGAGGCCCGGAGACAAGCAACTAATGAAAAACTGTTTTTT.

The chain recombines TRBV2 with TRBJ1-1; tentatively, D is TRBD1 (6 bases). The CDR3 sequence is 14 residues long. With 8 bases removed from V and 3 bases from J, the gap between germline ends came to 16 bases. Germline assignment: CDR1 SNHLY and CDR2 FYNNEI. CDR3 in amino acids: CASPKHRVDTEAFF. The DNA of the CDR3 is TGTGCCAGCCCGAAGCACAGGGTAGACACTGAAGCTTTCTTT.

V and J are TRBV27 and TRBJ2-2, with D unclear. The CDR3 is 18 amino acids. V lost 2 bases to trimming and J lost 5 bases, with 21 bases between them. Germline loops: CDR1 MNHEY, CDR2 SMNVEV (reference sequence). The CDR3 is CASSLGHEMSLRTGELFF. The DNA for the CDR3 is TGTGCCAGCAGTTTAGGGCACGAAATGTCCTTACGAACCGGGGAGCTGTTTTTT.

There are a few counts of this clone. The J gene is TRBJ1-4, the V gene TRBV7-9; D is unclear. This CDR3 is 13 amino acids long. The ends were cut back, 5 bases at V and 6 bases at J, with 10 bases in the middle. CDR1 is SEHNR and CDR2 is FQNEAQ in the germline V gene (reference sequence). As DNA, the CDR3 is TGTGCCAGCAGCCCCCCGGCGTATGAAAAACTGTTTTTT. It encodes CASSPPAYEKLFF.

The CDR3 loop reads CAWSVLGASLRNEQFF. CDR3 DNA: TGTGCCTGGAGTGTACTTGGCGCAAGCCTTCGCAATGAGCAGTTCTTC. The chain joins TRBV30 to TRBJ2-1, with unresolved D. In germline, CDR1 is GTSNPN, CDR2 SVGIG (reference sequence). CDR3 size: 16 residues. The V end was cut by 0 bases, the J end by 6 bases, with 18 bases between.

The V gene is TRBV12-3 or TRBV12-4, the J gene TRBJ1-2; D remains ambiguous. The CDR3 consists of 12 residues. Trimming took off 4 bases at V and 6 bases at J, with 9 bases between the two ends. CDR3 nucleotide sequence: TGTGCCAGCAGTTGGACTGGCGATGGCTACACCTTC. Its translation: CASSWTGDGYTF.

This chain uses TRBV15 with TRBJ2-7, with D possibly being TRBD1 or TRBD2 (7 bases each). The germline V and J ends were trimmed by 1 base and 7 bases, with 17 bases remaining between them. This CDR3 has 15 amino acids. Germline CDR1 and CDR2: LNHNV and YYDKDF (reference sequence). This chain's CDR3 is CATSRVRGGSAEQYF. The CDR3, as DNA: TGTGCCACCAGCAGAGTCAGGGGGGGATCCGCGGAGCAGTACTTC.

V gene TRBV3-1 (or the pseudogene TRBV3-2) combines with J gene TRBJ2-1, with 8 positions matching TRBD2. The CDR3 has 16 amino acids. Germline trimming cut 3 bases from V and 4 bases from J; bases unmatched to any gene: 8. The germline CDR1 and CDR2 sequences are LGHDT and YNNKEL (reference sequence). CDR3 protein: CASSHVAGGKYNEQFF. The CDR3 bases are TGTGCCAGCAGCCATGTTGCGGGGGGTAAATACAATGAGCAGTTCTTC.